This T cell receptor beta chain was documented in a study of cytomegalovirus exposure and HLA in healthy donors. Study results and caveats: With later analysis, a missense DCLRE1C variant became linked to TCR beta V- and J-gene trimming. Looking again later, the authors saw that most CMV-associated TCR beta chains seemed HLA-restricted.

Use of 60 Vbeta and 13 Jbeta primers characterized the PCR. Assay used: immunoSEQ multiplex PCR; TCRdb lists only in-frame clones, some missing. The sample lists 95,000 to 150,000 clones; around 84% were seen once. The CDR3 runs 15 residues. Trimming pared 4 bases from V and 1 base from J, leaving 11 bases between. CDR1 and CDR2 (germline): SGHNT, YYREEE (reference sequence). A note on this clone: The antigen is undetermined.

The TCR comes from a man in his late teens or twenties in good health and CMV-seronegative. Sequenced input: PBMCs. The chain uses TRBV5-4 and TRBJ2-2; D is perhaps TRBD1 (6 bases). The CDR3 sequence is CASSPQGLNTGELFF. For the CDR3, the DNA is TGTGCCAGCAGCCCTCAGGGGTTGAACACCGGGGAGCTGTTTTTT.